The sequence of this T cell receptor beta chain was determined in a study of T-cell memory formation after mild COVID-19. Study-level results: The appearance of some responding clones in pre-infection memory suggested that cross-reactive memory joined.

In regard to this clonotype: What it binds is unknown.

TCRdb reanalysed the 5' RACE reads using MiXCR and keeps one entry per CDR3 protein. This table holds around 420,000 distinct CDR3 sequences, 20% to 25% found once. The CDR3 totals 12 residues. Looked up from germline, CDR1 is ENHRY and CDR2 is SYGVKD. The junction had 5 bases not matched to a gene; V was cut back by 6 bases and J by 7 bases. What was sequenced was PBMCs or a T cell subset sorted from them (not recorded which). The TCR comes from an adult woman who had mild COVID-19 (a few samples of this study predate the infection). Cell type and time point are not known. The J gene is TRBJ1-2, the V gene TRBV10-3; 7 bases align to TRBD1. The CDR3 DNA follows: TGTGCCATCAGGGCAGGGGGAAGTGGCTACACCTTC. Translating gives CAIRAGGSGYTF.